The 27 T cell receptor beta chains presented below share a single source sample, sequenced in a study of Graves' ophthalmopathy and Graves' hyperthyroidism. The authors amplified TCR beta CDR3 regions from RNA transcripts. The workflow started with a first-round RT-PCR run with HTBI primers and then moved on to a second-round multiplex PCR. MiXCR was run by TCRdb on the multiplex PCR reads, yielding one entry per CDR3 protein. The sample has about 200,000 distinct CDR3 sequences, over 25% seen once; the top ten hold over 7.5%. Sequencing was carried out using peripheral blood. The receptors were gathered from a man aged 45-65 years with Graves' ophthalmopathy.

This clonotype occurred many times. The chain has TRBV6-5 and TRBJ2-2, with D possibly TRBD2 on 6 matching bases. The CDR3 runs 13 residues. The germline V gene has CDR1 MNHEY and CDR2 SVGAGI. The ends were cut back, 7 bases at V and 4 bases at J, with 10 bases in the middle. CDR3 in DNA: TGTGCCAGCACGGGAGAAGGCACCGGGGAGCTGTTTTTT. As protein: CASTGEGTGELFF.

This clonotype was recorded many times. The V and J genes are TRBV29-1 and TRBJ1-2; no clear D. The V end lost 0 bases, the J end lost 2 bases, and 13 bases lay between the germline ends. The germline V gene encodes CDR1 SQVTM and CDR2 ANQGSEA. The CDR3 is 15 amino acids. In nucleotides, the CDR3 is TGCAGCGTTGAAGATCTGCCAGGTCCAAACTATGGCTACACCTTC. Its protein product is CSVEDLPGPNYGYTF. Full variable domain (outside the CDR3, taken from reference TRBV29-1 and TRBJ1-2): SAVISQKPSRDICQRGTSLTIQCQVDSQVTMMFWYRQQPGQSLTLIATANQGSEATYESGFVIDKFPISRPNLTFSTLTVSNMSPEDSSIYLCSVEDLPGPNYGYTFGSGTRLTVV.

This clonotype was counted a few times. The gene calls are TRBV28 and TRBJ2-7, with 9 bases identical to TRBD2. CDR3 size: 15 residues. Per germline, CDR1 MDHEN and CDR2 SYDVKM. Unmatched junction bases numbered 13, after V lost 6 bases and J lost 7 bases. CDR3 sequence reads: CASSLVSGSPWEQYF. CDR3 coding DNA: TGTGCCAGCAGCTTGGTTAGCGGGAGTCCCTGGGAGCAGTACTTC.

This clonotype was counted at least ten times. This rearrangement joins TRBV29-1 to TRBJ2-5, with D possibly being TRBD2 (6 bases). The V and J ends lost 7 bases and 5 bases respectively, with 17 bases between them. Per germline, CDR1 SQVTM and CDR2 ANQGSEA. The CDR3 is made up of 13 amino acids. The CDR3 sequence: CSAGVRAGETQYF. CDR3 nucleotide sequence: TGCAGCGCTGGGGTGAGGGCGGGGGAGACCCAGTACTTC.

Many counts were recorded for this clonotype. The chain employs TRBV6-2 or TRBV6-3 and TRBJ2-7; 10 positions match TRBD2. CDR1 and CDR2 from the germline V gene are MNHEY and SVGEGT. This CDR3 has 13 amino acids. Unmatched junction bases numbered 4, after V lost 6 bases and J lost 5 bases. The CDR3 is CASSASGSHEQYF. CDR3 in DNA: TGTGCCAGCAGCGCTAGCGGGAGCCACGAGCAGTACTTC.

This clonotype has ten or more counts. The chain is built from TRBV6-1 and TRBJ2-2; 9 positions agree with TRBD1. The trim removed 6 bases at V and 5 bases at J, leaving 7 bases unmatched. This CDR3 spans 15 amino acids. Germline CDR1 is MNHNS and CDR2 is SASEGT. CDR3 bases: TGTGCCAGCAGCGCTACAGGGGGCCCGACCGGGGAGCTGTTTTTT. This sequence encodes CASSATGGPTGELFF.

As for this clonotype: Germline and junction disagree at one end, which may indicate a read error. V usage is TRBV20-1 and J usage is TRBJ2-7, with TRBD2 identical over 7 bases. The CDR3 loop spans 14 amino acids. Looked up from germline, CDR1 is DFQATT and CDR2 is SNEGSKA (reference sequence). This CDR3 reads CGAGLVGGSYEQYF. Written as DNA, the CDR3 is TGCGGTGCTGGACTAGTGGGAGGATCCTACGAGCAGTACTTC.

The V call is TRBV6-5, the J call TRBJ1-2; no clear D. The CDR3 length is 14 residues. The V gene lost 2 bases and the J gene lost 8 bases, with 15 bases spanning the gap. CDR1 is MNHEY, CDR2 SVGAGI, per germline. CDR3 DNA sequence: TGTGCCAGCAGTTACGCCTGGCCGCGCAGCGGCTACACCTTC. It specifies CASSYAWPRSGYTF.

This clonotype has at least ten counts. The chain employs TRBV6-5 and TRBJ1-5; no clear D gene. The germline gives CDR1 MNHEY, CDR2 SVGAGI. CDR3 length equals 13 residues. V was pared by 5 bases and J by 5 bases, with 10 bases between. CDR3: CASSPRRDQPQHF. DNA of the CDR3: TGTGCCAGCAGTCCCCGGCGGGATCAGCCCCAGCATTTT.

This clonotype was detected only once. V usage is TRBV28 and J usage is TRBJ2-7; the D gene is possibly TRBD2 (5 bases). The length of the CDR3 is 12 residues. Trimming removed 5 bases at V and 3 bases at J, with 8 bases between. The germline CDR1 and CDR2 sequences are MDHEN and SYDVKM. The CDR3 here is CASSRAGYEQYF. DNA for the CDR3: TGTGCCAGCAGTCGTGCGGGCTACGAGCAGTACTTC.

At least ten counts were recorded for this clonotype. The V and J genes are TRBV9 and TRBJ2-7; the match to TRBD1 covers 9 bases. This CDR3 comprises 16 residues. V trimming: 6 bases; J trimming: 3 bases; junction bases outside the gene matches: 13. CDR1 and CDR2 from the germline V gene are SGDLS and YYNGEE. The chain's CDR3 is CASTTGVDRGFYEQYF. CDR3 in DNA: TGTGCCAGCACCACGGGGGTGGACAGGGGATTCTACGAGCAGTACTTC.

V and J are TRBV4-1 and TRBJ1-6; D call uncertain. In germline, CDR1 is MGHRA, CDR2 YSYEKL. The V and J ends lost 0 bases and 10 bases respectively, with 16 bases between them. CDR3 size: 16 residues. The CDR3 protein is CASSQDLRILGSPLHF. DNA of the CDR3: TGCGCCAGCAGCCAAGATCTCAGGATTTTGGGCTCACCCCTCCACTTT.

The table lists this clonotype with many counts. The genes are TRBV30 and TRBJ1-1, with D maybe TRBD1 (5 bases). The V and J ends lost 3 bases and 8 bases respectively, with 13 bases between them. This CDR3 comprises 12 residues. Germline CDR1 reads GTSNPN; CDR2 reads SVGIG (reference sequence). The CDR3 DNA follows: TGTGCCTGGAGATGGGGCCGCTCGGAAGCTTTCTTT. This codes for CAWRWGRSEAFF.

The V and J genes are TRBV10-1 and TRBJ1-1; D is unresolved. The CDR3 consists of 13 residues. Germline assignment: CDR1 WNHNN and CDR2 SYGVQD (reference sequence). Trimming took 6 bases from V and 0 from J, leaving 8 bases between them. Here the CDR3 reads CASRAGVNTEAFF. In nucleotides, the CDR3 is TGCGCCAGCAGAGCTGGGGTGAACACTGAAGCTTTCTTT.

At least ten counts were recorded for this clonotype. V usage is TRBV27 and J usage is TRBJ1-5; D is perhaps TRBD1 (6 bases). V shed 6 bases and J shed 7 bases, with 31 bases lying between them. The CDR3 has 19 residues. Germline lookup yields CDR1 MNHEY and CDR2 SMNVEV (reference sequence). CDR3: CASSQGATGVGPMRQPQHF. As DNA, the CDR3 is TGTGCCAGCAGCCAAGGGGCGACAGGTGTTGGACCAATGAGGCAGCCCCAGCATTTT.

V gene TRBV20-1 combines with J gene TRBJ1-6; D unclear. The CDR3 contains 13 residues. The germline CDR1 and CDR2 sequences are DFQATT and SNEGSKA (reference sequence). V was shortened by 0 bases and J by 4 bases, with 4 bases between the two germline ends. The CDR3: CSAREGYNSPLHF. The CDR3 DNA reads as TGCAGTGCTAGAGAGGGTTATAATTCACCCCTCCACTTT.

The sample holds many counts of this clonotype. The chain has TRBV6-1 and TRBJ1-6, with D unclear. This CDR3 is built from 13 residues. Germline-derived CDR1 and CDR2 are MNHNS and SASEGT. V was shortened by 9 bases and J by 5 bases, with 11 bases between the two germline ends. In nucleotides, the CDR3 is TGTGCCAGTAGGGAGCCCAATAATTCACCCCTCCACTTT. Amino acid sequence: CASREPNNSPLHF.

This clonotype was observed at least ten times. The chain links TRBV6-1 to TRBJ2-7; TRBD2 might be the D (5 bases). Germline V gives CDR1 MNHNS, CDR2 SASEGT. V was clipped by 10 bases and J by 0 bases, with 16 bases between them. This CDR3 spans 14 amino acids. The CDR3 DNA follows: TGTGCCATCCCGAGGGCAGCGAGCTCCTACGAGCAGTACTTC. Translated, it gives CAIPRAASSYEQYF.

The chain is built from TRBV30 and TRBJ2-5; D not certain. The germline gives CDR1 GTSNPN, CDR2 SVGIG (reference sequence). CDR3 size: 11 residues. Deletions cut 1 base from V and 4 bases from J, with 4 bases between. The CDR3 nucleotides read TGTGCCTGGAGTGGGGTAGAGACCCAGTACTTC. As protein: CAWSGVETQYF.

The chain couples TRBV7-2 to TRBJ1-1; no reliable D call. Trimming pared 0 bases from V and 7 bases from J, leaving 6 bases between. Looked up from germline, CDR1 is SGHTA and CDR2 is FQGNSA. The CDR3 extends over 12 amino acids. CDR3 sequence reads: CASSLARIEAFF. The CDR3 region has the DNA TGTGCCAGCAGCTTAGCCAGGATTGAAGCTTTCTTT.

The CDR3: CRTFRGPYQETQYF. The CDR3 DNA reads TGCAGAACCTTTCGGGGGCCGTACCAAGAGACCCAGTACTTC. This chain joins TRBV20-1 and TRBJ2-5; D tentatively reads TRBD1 or TRBD2 (6 bases each). This CDR3 is built from 14 residues. Germline V gene sequence: CDR1 DFQATT, CDR2 SNEGSKA (reference sequence).

This clonotype appeared many times. The chain couples TRBV7-3 to TRBJ2-2, with 7 bases matching TRBD1. Germline V lookup: CDR1 SGHTA, CDR2 FQGTGA. V dropped 5 bases and J dropped 4; count of bases not matched to a gene: 7. CDR3 size: 15 residues. The CDR3 sequence: CASSPDGQATGELFF. Written as DNA, the CDR3 is TGTGCCAGCAGCCCGGATGGACAGGCCACCGGGGAGCTGTTTTTT.

This clonotype has a count of ten or more. The genes are TRBV6-5 and TRBJ2-4; 11 nucleotides match TRBD2. The junction had 8 bases not matched to a gene; V was cut back by 0 bases and J by 4 bases. Germline V gives CDR1 MNHEY, CDR2 SVGAGI. The CDR3 extends over 18 amino acids. As DNA, the CDR3 is TGTGCCAGCAGTTACTCTAGCCTCCTAGCGGGAGGTAAAAACATTCAGTACTTC. Protein sequence: CASSYSSLLAGGKNIQYF.

As DNA, the CDR3 is TGTGCCAGCAGTGGACTAGCAGAAGCCGGGGAGCTGTTTTTT. Residues: CASSGLAEAGELFF. V and J are TRBV27 and TRBJ2-2; TRBD2 matches 8 bases. CDR3 length equals 14 residues. The V segment lost 5 bases and the J segment 6 bases; nucleotides outside the gene matches: 5. CDR1 is MNHEY, CDR2 SMNVEV, per germline (reference sequence).

In this sample, this clonotype turned up many times. The junction departs from germline at one end; a sequencing error may be responsible. V and J are TRBV7-7 and TRBJ2-2; D perhaps matches TRBD1 (5 bases). CDR3 size: 17 residues. CDR1 and CDR2 (germline): SSHAT, FNYEAQ (reference sequence). The CDR3 region is CASSLGARRLNTGELFF. The DNA of the CDR3 is TGTGCTAGCAGCTTAGGGGCCAGGAGATTGAACACCGGGGAGCTGTTTTTT.

This clonotype was found many times. The rearrangement uses TRBV12-5 and TRBJ2-7, with 8 nucleotides matching TRBD2. The CDR3 is 16 amino acids. Losses at the gene ends were 0 bases for V and 2 bases for J; bases not matched to a gene: 6. CDR1 is LGHNT and CDR2 is FRNRAP in the germline V gene. The CDR3 spells CASGLVLGTSTYEQYF. The CDR3 nucleotides read TGTGCTAGTGGTTTGGTACTCGGGACTAGTACCTACGAGCAGTACTTC.

This chain joins TRBV9 and TRBJ1-2; D might be TRBD1 (6 bases). V was pared by 3 bases and J by 6 bases, with 12 bases between. The CDR3 consists of 13 residues. The germline V gene encodes CDR1 SGDLS and CDR2 YYNGEE. CDR3 protein: CASSGLQGNGYTF. The CDR3 DNA reads as TGTGCCAGCAGCGGCCTACAGGGAAATGGCTACACCTTC.